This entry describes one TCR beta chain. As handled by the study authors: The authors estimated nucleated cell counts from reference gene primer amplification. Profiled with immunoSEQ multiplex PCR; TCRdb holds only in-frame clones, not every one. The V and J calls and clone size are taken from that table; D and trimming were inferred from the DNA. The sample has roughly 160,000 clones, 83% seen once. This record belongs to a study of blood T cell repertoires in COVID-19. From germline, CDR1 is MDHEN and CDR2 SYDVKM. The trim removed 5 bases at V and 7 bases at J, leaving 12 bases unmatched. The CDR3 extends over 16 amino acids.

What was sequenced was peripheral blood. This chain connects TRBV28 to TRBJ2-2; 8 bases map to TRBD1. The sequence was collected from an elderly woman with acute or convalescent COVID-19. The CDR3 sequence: CASSEPGTGGIGELFF. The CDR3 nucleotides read TGTGCCAGCAGTGAACCCGGGACAGGAGGGATCGGGGAGCTGTTTTTT.